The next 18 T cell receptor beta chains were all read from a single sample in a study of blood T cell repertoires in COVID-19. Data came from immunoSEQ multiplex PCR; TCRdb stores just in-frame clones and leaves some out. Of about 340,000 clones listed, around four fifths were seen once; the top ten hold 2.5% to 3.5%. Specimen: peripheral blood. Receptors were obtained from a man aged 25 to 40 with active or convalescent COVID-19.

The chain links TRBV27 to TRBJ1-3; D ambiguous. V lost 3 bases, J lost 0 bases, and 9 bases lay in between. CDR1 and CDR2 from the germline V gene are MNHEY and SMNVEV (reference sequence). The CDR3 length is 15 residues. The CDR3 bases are TGTGCCAGCAGTTTGAGTAGTTACTCTGGAAACACCATATATTTT. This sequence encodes CASSLSSYSGNTIYF.

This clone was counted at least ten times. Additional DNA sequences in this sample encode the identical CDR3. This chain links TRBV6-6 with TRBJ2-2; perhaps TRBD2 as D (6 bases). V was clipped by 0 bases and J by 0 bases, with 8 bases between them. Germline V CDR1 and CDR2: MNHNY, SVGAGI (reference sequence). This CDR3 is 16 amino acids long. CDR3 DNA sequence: TGTGCCAGCAGTTACTCTCGACTAGCGAACACCGGGGAGCTGTTTTTT. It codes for CASSYSRLANTGELFF.

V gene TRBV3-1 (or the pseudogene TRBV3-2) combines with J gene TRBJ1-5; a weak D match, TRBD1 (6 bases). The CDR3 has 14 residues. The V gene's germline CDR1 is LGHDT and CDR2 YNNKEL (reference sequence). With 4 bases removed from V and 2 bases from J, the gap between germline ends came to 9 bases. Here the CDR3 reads CASSLSGGNQPQHF. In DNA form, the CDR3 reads TGTGCCAGCAGCCTATCAGGGGGCAATCAGCCCCAGCATTTT.

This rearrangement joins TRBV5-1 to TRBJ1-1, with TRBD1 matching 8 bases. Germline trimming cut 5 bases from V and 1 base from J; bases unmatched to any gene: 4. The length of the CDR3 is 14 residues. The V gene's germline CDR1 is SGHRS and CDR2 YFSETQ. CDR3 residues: CASRAQGANTEAFF. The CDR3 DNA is TGCGCCAGCAGGGCGCAGGGGGCGAACACTGAAGCTTTCTTT.

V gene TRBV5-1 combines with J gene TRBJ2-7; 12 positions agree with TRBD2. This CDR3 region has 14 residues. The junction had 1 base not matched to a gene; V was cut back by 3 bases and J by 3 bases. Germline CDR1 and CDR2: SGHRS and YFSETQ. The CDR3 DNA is TGCGCCAGCAGCTGGGGACTAGCGGGCTACGAGCAGTACTTC. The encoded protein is CASSWGLAGYEQYF.

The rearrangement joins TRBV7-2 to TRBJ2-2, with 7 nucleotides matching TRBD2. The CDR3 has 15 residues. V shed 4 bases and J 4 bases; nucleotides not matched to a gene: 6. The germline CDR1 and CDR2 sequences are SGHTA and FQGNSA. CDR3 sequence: CASSSGVAGTGELFF. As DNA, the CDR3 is TGTGCCAGCAGCTCCGGGGTAGCGGGCACCGGGGAGCTGTTTTTT.

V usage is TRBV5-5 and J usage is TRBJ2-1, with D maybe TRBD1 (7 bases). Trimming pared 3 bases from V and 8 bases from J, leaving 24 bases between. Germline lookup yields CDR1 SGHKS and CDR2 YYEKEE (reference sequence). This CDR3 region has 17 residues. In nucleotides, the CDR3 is TGTGCCAGCAGCTCCCAAGACAGGGCCGGACTAAGCCATGAGCAGTTCTTC. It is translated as CASSSQDRAGLSHEQFF.

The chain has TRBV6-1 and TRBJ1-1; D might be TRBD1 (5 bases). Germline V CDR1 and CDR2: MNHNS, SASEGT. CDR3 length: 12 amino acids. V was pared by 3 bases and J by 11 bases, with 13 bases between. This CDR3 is CASSEGRGEAFF. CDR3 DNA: TGTGCCAGCAGTGAGGGGAGGGGCGAGGCTTTCTTT.

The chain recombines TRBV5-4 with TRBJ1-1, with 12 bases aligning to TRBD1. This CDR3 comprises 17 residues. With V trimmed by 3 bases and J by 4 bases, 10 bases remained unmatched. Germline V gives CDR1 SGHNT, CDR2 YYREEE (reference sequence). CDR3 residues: CASSWGDRGRGVTEAFF. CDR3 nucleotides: TGTGCCAGCAGCTGGGGGGACAGGGGGCGCGGGGTCACTGAAGCTTTCTTT.

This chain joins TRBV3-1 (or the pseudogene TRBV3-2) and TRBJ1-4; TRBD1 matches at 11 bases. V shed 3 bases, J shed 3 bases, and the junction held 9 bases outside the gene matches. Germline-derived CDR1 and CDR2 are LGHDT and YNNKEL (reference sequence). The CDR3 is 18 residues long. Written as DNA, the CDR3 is TGTGCCAGCAGCCAGGGGACAGGGGGAAGAGGCGCTAATGAAAAACTGTTTTTT. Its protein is CASSQGTGGRGANEKLFF.

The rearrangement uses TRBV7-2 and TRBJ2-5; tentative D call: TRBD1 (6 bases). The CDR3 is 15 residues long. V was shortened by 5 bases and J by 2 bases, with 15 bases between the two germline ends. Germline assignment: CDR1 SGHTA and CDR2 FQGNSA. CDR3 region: CASSPQLDRQETQYF. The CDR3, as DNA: TGTGCCAGCAGCCCACAACTGGACAGACAAGAGACCCAGTACTTC.

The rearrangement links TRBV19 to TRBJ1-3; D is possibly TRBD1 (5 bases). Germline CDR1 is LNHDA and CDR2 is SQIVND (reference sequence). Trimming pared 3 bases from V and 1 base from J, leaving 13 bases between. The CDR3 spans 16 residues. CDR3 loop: CASSIRRGASGNTIYF. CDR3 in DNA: TGTGCCAGTAGTATCCGAAGGGGCGCTTCTGGAAACACCATATATTTT.

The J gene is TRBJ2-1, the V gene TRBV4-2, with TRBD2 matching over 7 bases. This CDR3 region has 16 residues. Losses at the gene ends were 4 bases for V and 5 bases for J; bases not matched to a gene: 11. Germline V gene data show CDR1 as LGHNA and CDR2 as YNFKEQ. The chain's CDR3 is CASSLIGGGTHNEQFF. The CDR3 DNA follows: TGTGCCAGCAGCCTGATTGGCGGGGGAACCCACAATGAGCAGTTCTTC.

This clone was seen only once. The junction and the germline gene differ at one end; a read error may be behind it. DNA of the CDR3: TGTGCCAGCAGCGAAGCGGACAGGGGGTATTTT. It translates to CASSEADRGYF. V usage is TRBV6-1 and J usage is TRBJ1-3; 10 bases are a match to TRBD1. Germline V lookup: CDR1 MNHNS, CDR2 SASEGT. CDR3 length: 11 amino acids.

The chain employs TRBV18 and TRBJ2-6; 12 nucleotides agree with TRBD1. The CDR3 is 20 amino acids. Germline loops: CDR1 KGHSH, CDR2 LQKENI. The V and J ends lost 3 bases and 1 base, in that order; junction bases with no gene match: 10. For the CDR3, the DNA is TGTGCCAGCTCACCGACGCCGGGACAGGGGGCCCTATCTGGGGCCAACGTCCTGACTTTC. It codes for CASSPTPGQGALSGANVLTF.

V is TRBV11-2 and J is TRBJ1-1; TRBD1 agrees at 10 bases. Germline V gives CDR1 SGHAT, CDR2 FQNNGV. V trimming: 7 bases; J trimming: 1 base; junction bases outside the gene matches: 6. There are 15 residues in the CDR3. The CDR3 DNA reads TGTGCCAGCACCCCGGACAGGGGGAGGAACACTGAAGCTTTCTTT. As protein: CASTPDRGRNTEAFF.

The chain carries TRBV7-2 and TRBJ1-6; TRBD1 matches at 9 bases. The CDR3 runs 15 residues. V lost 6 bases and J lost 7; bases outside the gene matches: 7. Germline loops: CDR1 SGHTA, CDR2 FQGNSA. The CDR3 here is CASRLDRGMNSPLHF. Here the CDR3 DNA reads TGTGCCAGCAGGTTGGACAGGGGCATGAATTCACCCCTCCACTTT.

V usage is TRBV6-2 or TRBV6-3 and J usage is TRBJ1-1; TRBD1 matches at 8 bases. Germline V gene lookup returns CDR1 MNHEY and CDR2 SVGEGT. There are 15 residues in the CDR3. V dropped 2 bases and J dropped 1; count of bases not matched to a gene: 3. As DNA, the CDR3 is TGTGCCAGCAGTTACCCCGGACAGGGGAACACTGAAGCTTTCTTT. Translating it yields CASSYPGQGNTEAFF.